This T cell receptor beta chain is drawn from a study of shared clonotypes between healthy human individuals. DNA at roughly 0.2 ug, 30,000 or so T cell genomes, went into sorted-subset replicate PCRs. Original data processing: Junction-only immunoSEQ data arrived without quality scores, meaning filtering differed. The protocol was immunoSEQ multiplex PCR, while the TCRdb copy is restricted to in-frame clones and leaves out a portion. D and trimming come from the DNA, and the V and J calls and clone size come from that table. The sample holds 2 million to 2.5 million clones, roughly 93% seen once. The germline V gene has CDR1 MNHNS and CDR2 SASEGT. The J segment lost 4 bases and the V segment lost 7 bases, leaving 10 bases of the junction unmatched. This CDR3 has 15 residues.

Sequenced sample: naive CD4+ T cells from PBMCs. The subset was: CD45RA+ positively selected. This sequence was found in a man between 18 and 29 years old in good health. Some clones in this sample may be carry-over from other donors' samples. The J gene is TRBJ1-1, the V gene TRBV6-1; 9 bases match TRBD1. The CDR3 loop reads CASTAGQGRGTEAFF. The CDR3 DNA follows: TGTGCCAGCACTGCGGGACAGGGCCGGGGCACTGAAGCTTTCTTT.